This TCR beta chain was captured by sequencing in a study of shared clonotypes between healthy human individuals. Study details: Three men and a couple of women, aged 18 to 49, were donors.

V was trimmed by 1 base and J by 5 bases, leaving 14 bases between them. This CDR3 has 15 amino acids. Germline V gene sequence: CDR1 MDHEN, CDR2 SYDVKM. Only in-frame clones appear in the TCRdb table, and some are missing; sequencing was by immunoSEQ multiplex PCR. The table shows around 500,000 clones, with around 80% occurring only once. Donors, healthy HIV-negative adults, lacked recent acute infections or vaccinations. Sequences were obtained from PBMCs. The TCR sequence derives from a woman between 35 and 50 years old in good health. Some clones in this sample may be carry-over from other donors' samples. The chain employs TRBV28 and TRBJ1-2; maybe TRBD1 (5 bases). CDR3 amino acids: CASSLLAGPGYGYTF. The CDR3 region has the DNA TGTGCCAGCAGTTTATTGGCAGGGCCGGGGTATGGCTACACCTTC.